The following is a T cell receptor beta chain sequence with its context. Its antigen is unknown. This specimen belongs to a study of T-cell reconstitution after alpha-beta-depleted transplantation in children. Unique molecular identifiers featured in how the TCRbeta library was prepared. TCRdb re-called the PCR reads with MiXCR, one entry per CDR3 protein. This sample yields hundreds of thousands of distinct CDR3 sequences, of which approximately 15% are seen a single time; roughly 5% belongs to the top ten. Points from the study as a whole: From surviving recipient T cells and thymic progenitors came the high day-60 TCRbeta diversity observed in some patients. Two months or so post-transplant, alpha-beta T cells reportedly derived from several hundred expanded graft clones. At the one-year point after transplant, T-cell counts and TCRbeta diversity were found to come mostly from T cells that had been newly produced.

Sequences were derived from PBMCs, mostly from graft donor cells, sampled 360 days after TCRalphabeta/CD19-depleted stem cell transplant. This receptor was obtained from a male patient aged 10 to 17 who had a stem cell transplant for acute lymphoblastic leukemia, so the T cells may come from the graft donor.

The CDR3 nucleotides read TGTGCCAGCAGCGCCGCGATGGGGGGGTGGTCCCCAGATACGCAGTATTTT. Translating it yields CASSAAMGGWSPDTQYF. The chain combines TRBV7-8 with TRBJ2-3; 7 positions agree with TRBD2. This CDR3 has 17 residues. From germline, CDR1 is SGHVS and CDR2 FQNEAQ. With 5 bases clipped from V and 4 bases from J, the junction kept 15 bases outside the gene matches.